The clone carrying this T cell receptor beta chain was recorded only once. This entry is derived from a study of blood T cell repertoires in COVID-19. The CDR3 is made up of 12 amino acids. V was shortened by 8 bases and J by 3 bases, with 9 bases between the two germline ends. The germline CDR1 and CDR2 sequences are SGHNT and YENEEA. This table comes from immunoSEQ multiplex PCR, and its TCRdb copy is limited to in-frame clones, with some not included. The sample yields 150,000 to 200,000 clones, more than 70% seen once. Specimen: peripheral blood. This rearrangement joins TRBV11-3 to TRBJ2-3; D is unclear. The source of this sequence is a man aged 35 to 55 with active or convalescent COVID-19. As DNA, the CDR3 is TGTGCCAGCGGCCCAATGACAGATACGCAGTATTTT. It yields the protein CASGPMTDTQYF.